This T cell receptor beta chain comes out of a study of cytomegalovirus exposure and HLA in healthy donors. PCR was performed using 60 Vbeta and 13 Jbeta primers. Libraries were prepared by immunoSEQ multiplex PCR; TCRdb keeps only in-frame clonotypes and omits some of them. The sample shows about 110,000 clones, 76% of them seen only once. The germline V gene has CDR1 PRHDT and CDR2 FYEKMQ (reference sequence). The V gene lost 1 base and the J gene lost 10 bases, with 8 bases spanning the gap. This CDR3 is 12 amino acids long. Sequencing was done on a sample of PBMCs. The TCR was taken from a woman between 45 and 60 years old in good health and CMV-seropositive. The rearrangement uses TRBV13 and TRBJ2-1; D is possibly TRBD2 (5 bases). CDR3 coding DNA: TGTGCCAGCAGCTTAGAGAGGGCGGAGCAGTTCTTC. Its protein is CASSLERAEQFF.